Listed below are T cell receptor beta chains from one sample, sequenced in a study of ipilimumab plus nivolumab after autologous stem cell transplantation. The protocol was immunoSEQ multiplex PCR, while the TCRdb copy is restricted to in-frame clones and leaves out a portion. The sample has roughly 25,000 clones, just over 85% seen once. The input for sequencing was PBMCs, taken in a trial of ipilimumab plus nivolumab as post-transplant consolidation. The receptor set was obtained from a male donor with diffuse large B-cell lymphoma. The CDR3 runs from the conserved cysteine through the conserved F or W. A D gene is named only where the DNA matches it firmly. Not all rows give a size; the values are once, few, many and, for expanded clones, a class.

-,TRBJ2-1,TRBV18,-,TGTGCCAGCTCACCAGAGATCGGGCGGGAGCAGTTCTTC,CASSPEIGREQFF
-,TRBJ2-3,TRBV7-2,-,TGTGCCAGCAGCTCCGCCACGGCAGATACGCAGTATTTT,CASSSATADTQYF
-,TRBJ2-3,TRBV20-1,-,TGCAGTGCCCTTATCACAGATACGCAGTATTTT,CSALITDTQYF
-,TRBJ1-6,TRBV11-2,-,TGTGCCAGCAGCTTGGGGACGAATTCACCCCTCCACTTT,CASSLGTNSPLHF
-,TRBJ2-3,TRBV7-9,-,TGTGCCAGCGTCTTAGGGGCAGATACGCAGTATTTT,CASVLGADTQYF
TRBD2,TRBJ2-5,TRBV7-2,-,TGTGCCAGCAGCTCTAGCGGGGTTCAAGAGACCCAGTACTTC,CASSSSGVQETQYF
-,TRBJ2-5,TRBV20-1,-,TGCAGTGCCCCGAAGTTAGAGACCCAGTACTTC,CSAPKLETQYF
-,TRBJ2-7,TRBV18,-,TGTGCCAGCTCGTCGGCCGGATTCGGTTCCTACGAGCAGTACTTC,CASSSAGFGSYEQYF
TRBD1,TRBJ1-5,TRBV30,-,TGTGCCTGGAGCCCAGGACAGGTCAATCAGCCCCAGCATTTT,CAWSPGQVNQPQHF
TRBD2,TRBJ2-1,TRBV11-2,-,TGTGCCAGCAGCTTCCTAGCGGATCCCTACAATGAGCAGTTCTTC,CASSFLADPYNEQFF
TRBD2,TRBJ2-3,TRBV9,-,TGTGCCAGCAGCGTAGGGGAACTAGCGGGGCCCCAAATAACAGATACGCAGTATTTT,CASSVGELAGPQITDTQYF
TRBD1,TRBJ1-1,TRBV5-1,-,TGCGCCAGCAGCCGTGGGACAGGGGTGCCTGAAGCTTTCTTT,CASSRGTGVPEAFF
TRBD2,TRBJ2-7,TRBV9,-,TGTGCCAGCAGCGCCGGGGGGTCGGTTTCCTACGAGCAGTACTTC,CASSAGGSVSYEQYF
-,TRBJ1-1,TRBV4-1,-,TGCGCCAGCAGCCAAGAGAGAAGTCCCGTAAACACTGAAGCTTTCTTT,CASSQERSPVNTEAFF
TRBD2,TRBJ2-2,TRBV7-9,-,TGTGCCAGCAGCTTAACGGGGGGGCCCGGGGAGCTGTTTTTT,CASSLTGGPGELFF
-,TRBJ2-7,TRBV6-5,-,TGTGCCAGCACGAGTCCCCATCCACCCTACGAGCAGTACTTC,CASTSPHPPYEQYF
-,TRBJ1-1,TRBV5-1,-,TGCGCCAGCAGCTTGGAAGTCCGGGGGAACACTGAAGCTTTCTTT,CASSLEVRGNTEAFF
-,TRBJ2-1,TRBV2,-,TGTGCCGGTTCATCGCGGCTTCGCAATGAGCAGTTCTTC,CAGSSRLRNEQFF
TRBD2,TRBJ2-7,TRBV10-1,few,TGCGCCAGGATAGCGGGAGTGCACGAGCAGTACTTC,CARIAGVHEQYF
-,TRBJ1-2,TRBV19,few,TGTGCCAGTAGTCTTCCGGGGAGCTATGGCTACACCTTC,CASSLPGSYGYTF
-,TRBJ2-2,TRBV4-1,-,TGCGCCAGCAGACCTCTTTGGCCCACCGGGGAGCTGTTTTTT,CASRPLWPTGELFF
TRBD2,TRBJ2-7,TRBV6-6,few,TGTGCCAGCAGCCCCGGGAGGGGGTTCTCCTACGAGCAGTACTTC,CASSPGRGFSYEQYF
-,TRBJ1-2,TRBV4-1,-,TGCGCCAGCAGCCAAGAAGAGGGGATCTATGGCTACACCTTC,CASSQEEGIYGYTF
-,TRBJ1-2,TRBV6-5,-,TGTGCCAGCAGTTACTTCCGCGGGGCCGGAGGCTACACCTTC,CASSYFRGAGGYTF
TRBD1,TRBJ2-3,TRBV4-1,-,TGCGCCAGCAGCCAGGGACAGGGGCCAGATACGCAGTATTTT,CASSQGQGPDTQYF
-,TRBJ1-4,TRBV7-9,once,TGTGCCAGCAGCTTAGCGCCACAGGGTCTCGAAAAACTGTTTTTT,CASSLAPQGLEKLFF
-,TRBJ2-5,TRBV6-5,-,TGTGCCAGCAGTTCACCAACAGAGACCCAGTACTTC,CASSSPTETQYF
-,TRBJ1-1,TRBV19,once,TGTGCCAGTACTACAGGGTTGAACACTGAAGCTTTCTTT,CASTTGLNTEAFF
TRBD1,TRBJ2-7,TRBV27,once,TGTGCCAGCAGTTTATACGGGACAGCTCAGTACGAATTCTACGAGCAGTACTTC,CASSLYGTAQYEFYEQYF
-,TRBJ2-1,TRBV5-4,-,TGTGCCAGCAGCCAGGGTCGGAGAGACGGTGAGCAGTTCTTC,CASSQGRRDGEQFF
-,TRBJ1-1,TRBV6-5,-,TGTGCCAGCAAACCGGGTGGGGAGGCTTTCTTT,CASKPGGEAFF
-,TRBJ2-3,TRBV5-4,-,TGTGCCAGCAGCTCCGGATTGGGCCTCGGTACGCAGTATTTT,CASSSGLGLGTQYF
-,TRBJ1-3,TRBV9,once,TGTGCCAGCAGCGTAGGCAGCGAGACTGGAAACACCATATATTTT,CASSVGSETGNTIYF
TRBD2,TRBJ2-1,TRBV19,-,TGTGCCAGTAGTAGGCGGGGGGACTACAATGAGCAGTTCTTC,CASSRRGDYNEQFF
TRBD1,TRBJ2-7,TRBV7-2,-,TGTGCCAGCAGCCGGGGAGGACAGGGCTACGAGCAGTACTTC,CASSRGGQGYEQYF
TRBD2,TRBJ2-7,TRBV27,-,TGTGCCAGCAGTCCGACCCAACTAGCGGGGGGTCTCTACGAGCAGTACTTC,CASSPTQLAGGLYEQYF
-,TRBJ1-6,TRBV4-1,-,TGCGCCAGCAGCCAAGATGAACGGGGGCTTGGTTCACCCCTCCACTTT,CASSQDERGLGSPLHF
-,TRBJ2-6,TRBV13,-,TGTGCCAGCAGCTCGCGGGTTCTTGGGGCCAACGTCCTGACTTTC,CASSSRVLGANVLTF
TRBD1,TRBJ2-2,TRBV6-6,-,TGTGCCAGCAGTTACCGCCAGGGGGCGGGCACCGGGGAGCTGTTTTTT,CASSYRQGAGTGELFF
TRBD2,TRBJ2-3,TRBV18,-,TGTGCCAGCTCACCGACTCCCGGGACTAGCAGCACAGATACGCAGTATTTT,CASSPTPGTSSTDTQYF
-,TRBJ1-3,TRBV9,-,TGTGCCAGCAGCGAGGACACTTCTGGAAACACCATATATTTT,CASSEDTSGNTIYF
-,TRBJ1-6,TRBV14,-,TGTGCCAGCAGCCAAGAACTCTTGGATTCACCCCTCCACTTT,CASSQELLDSPLHF
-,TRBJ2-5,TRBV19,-,TGTGCCAGTAGTCCGGACACTCTCCAAGAGACCCAGTACTTC,CASSPDTLQETQYF
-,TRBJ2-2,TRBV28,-,TGTGCCAGCAGCCGGAATACCCTCTGGACCGGGGAGCTGTTTTTT,CASSRNTLWTGELFF
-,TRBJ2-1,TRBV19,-,TGTGCCAGTAGTATAGCCAGGTACGCGAGGGATGAGCAGTTCTTC,CASSIARYARDEQFF
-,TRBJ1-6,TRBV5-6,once,TGTGCCAGCACCTGGGGGTTTGGGAATAATTCACCCCTCCACTTT,CASTWGFGNNSPLHF
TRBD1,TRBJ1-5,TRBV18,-,TGTGCCAGCTCACCGACAGGGGGCGGGGGTGGCAATCAGCCCCAGCATTTT,CASSPTGGGGGNQPQHF
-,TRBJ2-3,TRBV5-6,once,TGTGCCAGCACCGCAGGGGCCACAGATACGCAGTATTTT,CASTAGATDTQYF
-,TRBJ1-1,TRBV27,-,TGTGCCAGCAGCTCCTTCGCCAACACTGAAGCTTTCTTT,CASSSFANTEAFF
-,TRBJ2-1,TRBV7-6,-,TGTGCCAGCAGCGAGATCATTAACAATGAGCAGTTCTTC,CASSEIINNEQFF
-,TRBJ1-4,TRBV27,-,TGTGCCAGCAGTTTATGGTCTCGGGTTGGGGAAAAACTGTTTTTT,CASSLWSRVGEKLFF
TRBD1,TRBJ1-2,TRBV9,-,TGTGCCAGCAGCGGAGATGCCAGGGACAGGGCTGGCTACACCTTC,CASSGDARDRAGYTF
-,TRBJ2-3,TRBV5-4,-,TGTGCCAGCAGCTTGCGGGGCGCAGATACGCAGTATTTT,CASSLRGADTQYF
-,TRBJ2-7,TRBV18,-,TGTGCCAGCTCACCTGTCATTTCGTACGAGCAGTACTTC,CASSPVISYEQYF
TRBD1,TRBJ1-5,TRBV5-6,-,TGTGCCAGCAGCCTCCGGGGTTGGACAGGGGGAAATCAGCCCCAGCATTTT,CASSLRGWTGGNQPQHF
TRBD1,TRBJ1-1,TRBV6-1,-,TGTGCCAGCATAACAGGGGGTAGCGGCACTGAAGCTTTCTTT,CASITGGSGTEAFF
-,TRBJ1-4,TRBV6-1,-,TGTGCCAGCGGACTGCGGGATGAAAAACTGTTTTTT,CASGLRDEKLFF
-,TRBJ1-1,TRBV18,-,TGTGCCAGCTCACCTGATCGAAGTGAAGCTTTCTTT,CASSPDRSEAFF
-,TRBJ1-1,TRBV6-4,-,TGTGCCAGCAGTGCGAACGGGGGCACTGAAGCTTTCTTT,CASSANGGTEAFF
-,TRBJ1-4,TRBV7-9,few,TGTGCCAGCAGCCCCCGGGGGGCGTGGACTAATGAAAAACTGTTTTTT,CASSPRGAWTNEKLFF